This T cell receptor (beta chain) was identified in a study of blood T cell repertoires in COVID-19. The overall study: Italy, Spain and the United States were the sources of the convalescent and acute COVID-19 samples. PBMCs, B-cell-depleted T cells, or T cells provided the cDNA or gDNA that made up the material.

Authors' analysis steps: Reference gene primer amplification yielded estimated nucleated cell counts. Libraries were prepared by immunoSEQ multiplex PCR; TCRdb keeps only in-frame clonotypes and omits some of them. The V and J calls and clone size are taken from that table; D and trimming were inferred from the DNA. The sample holds around 58,000 clones, just over 85% seen once. J was trimmed by 2 bases and V by 6 bases; bases with no gene match: 20. There are 20 residues in the CDR3. Germline loops: CDR1 MNHEY, CDR2 SMNVEV (reference sequence). Seattle's enrolled individuals joined amid active infection and were then monitored longitudinally.

The chain links TRBV27 to TRBJ2-3; 10 bases line up with TRBD2. Material for sequencing was peripheral blood. The sequence came from a woman aged 55-69 years with COVID-19, enrolled during active disease. The CDR3 sequence is CASSPLPPWLAGEYTDTQYF. CDR3 nucleotides: TGTGCCAGCAGCCCCTTGCCGCCGTGGCTAGCGGGAGAATACACAGATACGCAGTATTTT.